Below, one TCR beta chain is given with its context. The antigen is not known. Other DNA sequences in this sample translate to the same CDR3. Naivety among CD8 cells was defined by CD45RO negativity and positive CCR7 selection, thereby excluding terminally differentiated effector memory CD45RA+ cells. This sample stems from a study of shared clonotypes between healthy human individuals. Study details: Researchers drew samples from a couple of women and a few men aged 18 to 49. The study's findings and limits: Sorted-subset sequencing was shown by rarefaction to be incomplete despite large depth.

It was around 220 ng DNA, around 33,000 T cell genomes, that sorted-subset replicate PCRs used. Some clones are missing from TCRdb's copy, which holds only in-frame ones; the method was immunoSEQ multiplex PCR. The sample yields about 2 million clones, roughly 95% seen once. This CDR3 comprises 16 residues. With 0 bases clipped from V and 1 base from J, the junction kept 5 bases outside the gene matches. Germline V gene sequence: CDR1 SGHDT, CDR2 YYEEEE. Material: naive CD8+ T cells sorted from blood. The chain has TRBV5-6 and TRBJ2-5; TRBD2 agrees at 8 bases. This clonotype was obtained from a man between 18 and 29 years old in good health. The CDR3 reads CASSLEASGSQETQYF. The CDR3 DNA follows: TGTGCCAGCAGCTTGGAGGCTAGCGGGTCCCAAGAGACCCAGTACTTC.